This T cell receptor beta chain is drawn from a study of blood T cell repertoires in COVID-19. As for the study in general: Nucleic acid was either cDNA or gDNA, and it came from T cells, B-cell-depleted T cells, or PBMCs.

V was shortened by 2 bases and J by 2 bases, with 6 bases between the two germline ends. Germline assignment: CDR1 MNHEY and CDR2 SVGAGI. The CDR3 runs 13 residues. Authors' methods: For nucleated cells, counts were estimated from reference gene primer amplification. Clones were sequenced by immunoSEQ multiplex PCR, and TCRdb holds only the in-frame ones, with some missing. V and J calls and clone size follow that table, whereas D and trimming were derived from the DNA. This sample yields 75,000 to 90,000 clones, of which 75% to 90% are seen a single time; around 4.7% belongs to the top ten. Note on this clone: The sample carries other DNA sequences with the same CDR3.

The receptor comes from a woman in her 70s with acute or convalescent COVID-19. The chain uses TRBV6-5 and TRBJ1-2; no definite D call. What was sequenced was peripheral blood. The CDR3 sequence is CASSYPGNYGYTF. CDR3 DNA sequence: TGTGCCAGCAGTTACCCGGGAAACTATGGCTACACCTTC.